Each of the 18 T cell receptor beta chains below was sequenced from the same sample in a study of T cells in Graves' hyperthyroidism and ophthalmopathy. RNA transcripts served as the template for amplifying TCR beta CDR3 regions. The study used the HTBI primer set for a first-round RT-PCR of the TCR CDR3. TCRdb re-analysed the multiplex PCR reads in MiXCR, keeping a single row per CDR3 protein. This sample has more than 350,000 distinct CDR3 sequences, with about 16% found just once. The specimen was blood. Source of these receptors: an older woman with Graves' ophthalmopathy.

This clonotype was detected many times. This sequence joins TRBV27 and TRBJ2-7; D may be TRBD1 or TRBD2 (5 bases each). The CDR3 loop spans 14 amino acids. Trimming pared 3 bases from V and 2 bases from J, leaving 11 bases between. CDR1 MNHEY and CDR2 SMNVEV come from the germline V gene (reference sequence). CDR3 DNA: TGTGCCAGCAGTTTGAGTGTGGGGGCCTACGAGCAGTACTTC. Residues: CASSLSVGAYEQYF.

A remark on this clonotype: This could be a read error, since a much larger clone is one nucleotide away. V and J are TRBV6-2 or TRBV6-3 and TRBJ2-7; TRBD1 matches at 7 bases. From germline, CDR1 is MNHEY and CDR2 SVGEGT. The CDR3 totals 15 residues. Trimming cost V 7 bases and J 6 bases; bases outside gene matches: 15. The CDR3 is CASMLDRSIPSEQYF. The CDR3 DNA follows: TGTGCCAGCATGTTGGACAGGTCCATCCCATCCGAGCAGTACTTC.

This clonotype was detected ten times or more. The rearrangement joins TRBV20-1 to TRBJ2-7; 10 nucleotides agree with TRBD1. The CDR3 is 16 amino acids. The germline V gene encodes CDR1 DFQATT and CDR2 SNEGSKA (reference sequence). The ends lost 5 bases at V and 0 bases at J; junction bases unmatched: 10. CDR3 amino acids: CSAGAYDRGLSYEQYF. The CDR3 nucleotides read TGCAGTGCTGGGGCCTACGACAGGGGGCTCTCCTACGAGCAGTACTTC.

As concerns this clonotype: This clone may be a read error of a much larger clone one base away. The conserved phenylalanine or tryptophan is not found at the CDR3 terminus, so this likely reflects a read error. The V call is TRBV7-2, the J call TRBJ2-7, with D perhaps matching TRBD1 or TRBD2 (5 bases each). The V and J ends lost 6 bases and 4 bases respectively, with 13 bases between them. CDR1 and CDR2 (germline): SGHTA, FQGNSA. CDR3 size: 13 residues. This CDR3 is CASSFLGEYEQYL. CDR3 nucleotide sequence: TGTGCCAGCAGTTTCTTAGGGGAGTACGAGCAGTACCTC.

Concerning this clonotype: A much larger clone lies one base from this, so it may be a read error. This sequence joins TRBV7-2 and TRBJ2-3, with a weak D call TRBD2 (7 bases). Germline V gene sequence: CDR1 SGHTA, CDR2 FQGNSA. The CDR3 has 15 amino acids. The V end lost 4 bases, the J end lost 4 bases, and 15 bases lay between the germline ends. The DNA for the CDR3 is TGTGCCAGCAGCTGGGACAAACGGGAGGCAGATACGCAGTATTTT. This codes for CASSWDKREADTQYF.

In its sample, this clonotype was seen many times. CDR3 nucleotides: TGTGCCAGCAGCTTGGACAGTGCCCAGTATGAGACCCAGTACTTC. Translating gives CASSLDSAQYETQYF. This chain joins TRBV7-9 and TRBJ2-5, with a possible D match to TRBD1 (6 bases). The CDR3 is 15 amino acids. V lost 3 bases, J lost 5 bases, and 16 bases lay in between. CDR1 SEHNR and CDR2 FQNEAQ come from the germline V gene (reference sequence).

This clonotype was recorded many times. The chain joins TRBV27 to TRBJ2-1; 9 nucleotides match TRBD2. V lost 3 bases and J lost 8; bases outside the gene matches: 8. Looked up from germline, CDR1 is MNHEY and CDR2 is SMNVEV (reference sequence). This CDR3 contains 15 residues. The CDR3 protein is CASSLGLARGDEQFF. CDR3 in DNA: TGTGCCAGCAGTTTGGGACTAGCCCGAGGGGATGAGCAGTTCTTC.

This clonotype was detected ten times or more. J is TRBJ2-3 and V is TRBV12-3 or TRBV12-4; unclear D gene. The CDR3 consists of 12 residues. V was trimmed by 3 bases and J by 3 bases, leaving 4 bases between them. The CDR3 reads CASSFETDTQYF. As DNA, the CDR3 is TGTGCCAGCAGTTTCGAGACAGATACGCAGTATTTT.

CDR3 residues: CASQATGELFF. The CDR3 DNA sequence: TGTGCCAGTCAGGCCACCGGGGAGCTGTTTTTT. The gene calls are TRBV3-1 and TRBJ2-2; D uncertain. The V and J ends lost 9 bases and 4 bases respectively, with 6 bases between them. In germline, CDR1 is LGHDT, CDR2 YNNKEL (reference sequence). The CDR3 has 11 residues.

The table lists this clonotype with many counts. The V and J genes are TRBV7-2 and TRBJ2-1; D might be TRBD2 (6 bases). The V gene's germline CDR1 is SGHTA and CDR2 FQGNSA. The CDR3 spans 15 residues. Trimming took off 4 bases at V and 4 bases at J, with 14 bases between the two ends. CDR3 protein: CASSSTRGSYNEQFF. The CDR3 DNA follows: TGTGCCAGCAGCTCCACTCGGGGGTCGTACAATGAGCAGTTCTTC.

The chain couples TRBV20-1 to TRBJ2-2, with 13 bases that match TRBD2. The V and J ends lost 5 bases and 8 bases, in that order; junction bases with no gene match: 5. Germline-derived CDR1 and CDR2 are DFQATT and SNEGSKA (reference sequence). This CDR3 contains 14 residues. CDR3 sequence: CSADSGLAGGELFF. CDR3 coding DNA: TGCAGTGCTGATTCGGGACTAGCGGGAGGGGAGCTGTTTTTT.

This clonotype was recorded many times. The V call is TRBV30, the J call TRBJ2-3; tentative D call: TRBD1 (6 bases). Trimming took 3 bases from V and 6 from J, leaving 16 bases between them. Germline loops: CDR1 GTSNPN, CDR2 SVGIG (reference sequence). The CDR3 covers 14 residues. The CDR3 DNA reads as TGTGCCTGGAGGACAAACAGGGTTTCGGATACGCAGTATTTT. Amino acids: CAWRTNRVSDTQYF.

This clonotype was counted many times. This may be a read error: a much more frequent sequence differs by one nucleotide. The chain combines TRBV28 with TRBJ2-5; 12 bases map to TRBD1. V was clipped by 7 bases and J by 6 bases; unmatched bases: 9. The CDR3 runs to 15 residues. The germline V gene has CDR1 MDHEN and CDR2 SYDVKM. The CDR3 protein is CASIRDRGRPKTQYF. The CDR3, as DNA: TGTGCCAGCATCCGGGACAGGGGGCGCCCAAAGACCCAGTACTTC.

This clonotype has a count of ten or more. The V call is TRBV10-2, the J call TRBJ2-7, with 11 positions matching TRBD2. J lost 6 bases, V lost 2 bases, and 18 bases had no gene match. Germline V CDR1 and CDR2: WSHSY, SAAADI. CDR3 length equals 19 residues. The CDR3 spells CASSEIRGLADQVRSEQYF. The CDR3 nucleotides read TGCGCCAGCAGTGAGATTCGGGGACTAGCGGATCAAGTTAGGAGCGAGCAGTACTTC.

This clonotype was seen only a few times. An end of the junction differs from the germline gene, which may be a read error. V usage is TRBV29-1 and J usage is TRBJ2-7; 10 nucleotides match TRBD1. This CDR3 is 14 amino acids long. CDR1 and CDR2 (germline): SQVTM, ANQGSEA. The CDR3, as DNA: TGCAGCGTCGAAGGACAGGGGGTTTCCTACGAGCAGTACTTC. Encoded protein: CSVEGQGVSYEQYF.

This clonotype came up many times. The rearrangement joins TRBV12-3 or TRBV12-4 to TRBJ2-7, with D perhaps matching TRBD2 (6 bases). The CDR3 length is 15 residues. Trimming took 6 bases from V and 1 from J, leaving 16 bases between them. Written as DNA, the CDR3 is TGTGCCAGCAGCTCCCCCGGGACTGATTCCTACGAGCAGTACTTC. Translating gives CASSSPGTDSYEQYF.

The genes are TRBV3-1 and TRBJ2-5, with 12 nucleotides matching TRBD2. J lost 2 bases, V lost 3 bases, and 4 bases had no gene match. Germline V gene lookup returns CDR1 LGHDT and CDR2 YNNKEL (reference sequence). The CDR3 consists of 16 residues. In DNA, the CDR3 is TGTGCCAGCAGCCAGGGACTAGCGGGTGCACAAGAGACCCAGTACTTC. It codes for CASSQGLAGAQETQYF.

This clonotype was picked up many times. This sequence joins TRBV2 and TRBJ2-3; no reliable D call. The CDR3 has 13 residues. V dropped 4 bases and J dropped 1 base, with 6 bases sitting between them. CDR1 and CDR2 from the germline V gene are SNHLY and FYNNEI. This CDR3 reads CASSVMGTDTQYF. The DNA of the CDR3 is TGTGCCAGCAGTGTTATGGGCACAGATACGCAGTATTTT.